A selection of T cell receptor beta chains follows, all from one sample in a study of CD4 T cells in relation to SARS-CoV-2 and coronaviruses. For these TCRs, the target antigens are not known. Profiled with immunoSEQ multiplex PCR; TCRdb holds only in-frame clones, not every one. This table has tens of thousands of clones, over 75% appearing once. The sequenced sample consisted of naive CD4+ T cells from PBMCs, cultured in vitro. These receptor sequences come from an adult with COVID-19. Each CDR3 is given with its conserved first and last residue. The order of the fields is J gene, D gene, V gene, clone size, CDR3 protein. A D gene is named only where the DNA matches it firmly. Size tells how often a clone was seen (once, few, many) or the class of an expanded clone, and some rows leave it out.

j_call: TRBJ1-4
d_call: NA
v_call: TRBV7-9
clone_size: NA
cdr3_aa: CASSAGRTTNEKLFF

j_call: TRBJ2-1
d_call: TRBD2
v_call: TRBV27
clone_size: NA
cdr3_aa: CASSLYSGRSRGEQFF

j_call: TRBJ2-3
d_call: NA
v_call: TRBV6-6
clone_size: NA
cdr3_aa: CASSIGFTDTQYF

j_call: TRBJ2-2
d_call: NA
v_call: TRBV2
clone_size: NA
cdr3_aa: CASRGNTGELFF

j_call: TRBJ1-2
d_call: NA
v_call: TRBV19
clone_size: NA
cdr3_aa: CASASGRTYGYTF

j_call: TRBJ2-3
d_call: NA
v_call: TRBV12-3/TRBV12-4
clone_size: NA
cdr3_aa: CASSFAGDTQYF

j_call: TRBJ2-7
d_call: NA
v_call: TRBV20-1
clone_size: NA
cdr3_aa: CSASINYEQYF

j_call: TRBJ1-5
d_call: NA
v_call: TRBV28
clone_size: NA
cdr3_aa: CASRGVKGNQPQHF

j_call: TRBJ2-2
d_call: NA
v_call: TRBV18
clone_size: NA
cdr3_aa: CASSTDRIAGELFF

j_call: TRBJ2-5
d_call: NA
v_call: TRBV27
clone_size: NA
cdr3_aa: CASSLRREYETQYF

j_call: TRBJ2-3
d_call: TRBD2
v_call: TRBV11-2
clone_size: NA
cdr3_aa: CASSSAGRAGDTQYF

j_call: TRBJ1-5
d_call: TRBD1
v_call: TRBV25-1
clone_size: NA
cdr3_aa: CASSGTGTQPQHF

j_call: TRBJ2-7
d_call: TRBD2
v_call: TRBV5-1
clone_size: NA
cdr3_aa: CASSLRGAGAYEQYF

j_call: TRBJ2-7
d_call: NA
v_call: TRBV2
clone_size: NA
cdr3_aa: CASSGDVDYEQYF

j_call: TRBJ2-7
d_call: TRBD1
v_call: TRBV5-1
clone_size: NA
cdr3_aa: CASSSHRGSDDEQYF

j_call: TRBJ1-5
d_call: TRBD1
v_call: TRBV14
clone_size: NA
cdr3_aa: CASSGDPPRQGHQPQHF

j_call: TRBJ2-2
d_call: NA
v_call: TRBV7-7
clone_size: NA
cdr3_aa: CASSSVQGLTTGELFF

j_call: TRBJ2-7
d_call: TRBD2
v_call: TRBV2
clone_size: NA
cdr3_aa: CASSAHRDYRPHEQYF

j_call: TRBJ1-1
d_call: NA
v_call: TRBV15
clone_size: NA
cdr3_aa: CATTYEVRTASTEAFF

j_call: TRBJ1-4
d_call: NA
v_call: TRBV11-2
clone_size: NA
cdr3_aa: CASSLDLKGRRGKLFF

j_call: TRBJ1-4
d_call: NA
v_call: TRBV18
clone_size: once
cdr3_aa: CASSPRAGTNEKLFF

j_call: TRBJ2-7
d_call: TRBD2
v_call: TRBV6-5
clone_size: NA
cdr3_aa: CASSPGLASSYEQYF

j_call: TRBJ2-3
d_call: TRBD2
v_call: TRBV3-1/TRBV3-2
clone_size: NA
cdr3_aa: CASSHTSGRDGTDTQYF

j_call: TRBJ2-6
d_call: NA
v_call: TRBV9
clone_size: NA
cdr3_aa: CASSATPGANVLTF

j_call: TRBJ2-3
d_call: TRBD2
v_call: TRBV11-2
clone_size: once
cdr3_aa: CASSAGLASPDTQYF

j_call: TRBJ2-3
d_call: NA
v_call: TRBV3-1/TRBV3-2
clone_size: NA
cdr3_aa: CAVKGLQTDTQYF

j_call: TRBJ1-3
d_call: NA
v_call: TRBV29-1
clone_size: NA
cdr3_aa: CSVDTGIGNTIYF